These 10 T cell receptor beta chains originate from one sample sequenced in a study of cytomegalovirus exposure and HLA in healthy donors. PCR employed 60 Vbeta and 13 Jbeta primers. The data were produced by immunoSEQ multiplex PCR, yet TCRdb's version contains in-frame clones alone and is incomplete. Here the sample spans about 150,000 clones, approximately 79% being singletons. The material sequenced was PBMCs. The origin of the receptors is a male donor in good health and CMV-seronegative.

The chain couples TRBV6-5 to TRBJ2-5; the D gene is possibly TRBD2 (7 bases). Germline CDR1 is MNHEY and CDR2 is SVGAGI. V lost 4 bases, J lost 5 bases, and 11 bases lay in between. The CDR3 loop spans 13 amino acids. The CDR3 region is CASSSGGHETQYF. The DNA for the CDR3 is TGTGCCAGCAGTTCCGGGGGGCACGAGACCCAGTACTTC.

The chain is built from TRBV10-1 and TRBJ2-5, with D tentatively TRBD1 (5 bases). CDR3 length equals 14 residues. Looked up from germline, CDR1 is WNHNN and CDR2 is SYGVQD (reference sequence). Trimming took 2 bases from V and 2 from J, leaving 9 bases between them. CDR3 amino acids: CASSETPGQETQYF. CDR3 DNA: TGCGCCAGCAGTGAGACCCCAGGGCAAGAGACCCAGTACTTC.

The rearrangement links TRBV4-3 to TRBJ1-4, with D maybe TRBD1 (5 bases). Trimming left V 4 bases short and J 3 bases short, with 15 bases between. This CDR3 spans 16 amino acids. CDR1 LGHNA and CDR2 YSLEER come from the germline V gene. CDR3 region: CASSRQHSGSNEKLFF. The CDR3 DNA follows: TGCGCCAGCAGCCGACAGCATTCAGGGTCTAATGAAAAACTGTTTTTT.

The genes are TRBV10-1 and TRBJ2-3, with 8 bases that match TRBD2. This CDR3 has 16 amino acids. CDR1 is WNHNN and CDR2 is SYGVQD in the germline V gene (reference sequence). The junction had 10 bases not matched to a gene; V was cut back by 2 bases and J by 6 bases. CDR3 coding DNA: TGCGCCAGCAGTGAGGGGGTCGGGCTAGCGGGTGATACGCAGTATTTT. This encodes CASSEGVGLAGDTQYF.

The chain links TRBV14 to TRBJ2-4; possibly TRBD2 for D (6 bases). The germline V gene has CDR1 SGHDN and CDR2 FVKESK. The CDR3 contains 14 residues. V was trimmed by 1 base and J by 7 bases, leaving 11 bases between them. This CDR3 is CASSQGTNPNIQYF. The CDR3 DNA follows: TGTGCCAGCAGCCAAGGGACTAACCCGAACATTCAGTACTTC.

The chain has TRBV15 and TRBJ2-1, with TRBD2 matching 8 bases. The CDR3 loop spans 15 amino acids. Germline trimming cut 5 bases from V and 3 bases from J; bases unmatched to any gene: 6. Germline CDR1 is LNHNV and CDR2 is YYDKDF (reference sequence). DNA of the CDR3: TGTGCCACCAGCGCCTTAGCGGGGCTCTACAATGAGCAGTTCTTC. Protein product: CATSALAGLYNEQFF.

On this clone itself: One junction end disagrees with the germline gene, perhaps due to a read error. This chain joins TRBV5-4 and TRBJ2-4, with 16 bases lining up with TRBD2. Germline CDR1 and CDR2: SGHNT and YYREEE (reference sequence). This CDR3 contains 17 residues. In DNA form, the CDR3 reads TGTGCCAGCAGCCCGGGACTAGCGGGGGGGCAAGAAAACAGTCAGTACTTC. Its translation: CASSPGLAGGQENSQYF.

This clone was found a few times. This chain joins TRBV18 and TRBJ1-5, with D uncertain. The CDR3 is made up of 14 amino acids. Trimming pared 6 bases from V and 0 bases from J, leaving 9 bases between. Germline loops: CDR1 KGHSH, CDR2 LQKENI. CDR3 bases: TGTGCCAGCTCTCCCACATTTAGCAATCAGCCCCAGCATTTT. Protein product: CASSPTFSNQPQHF.

The genes are TRBV20-1 and TRBJ1-2; D is uncertain. This CDR3 is 10 amino acids long. The germline V gene has CDR1 DFQATT and CDR2 SNEGSKA (reference sequence). The V end was cut by 4 bases, the J end by 14 bases, with 14 bases between. The CDR3 reads CSANPLPVTF. In DNA form, the CDR3 reads TGCAGTGCTAACCCCCTCCCAGTAACCTTC.

This chain links TRBV7-9 with TRBJ2-2; 10 bases are shared with TRBD1. The CDR3 is 15 residues long. With V trimmed by 3 bases and J by 6 bases, 4 bases remained unmatched. Germline V gives CDR1 SEHNR, CDR2 FQNEAQ (reference sequence). The CDR3 DNA reads as TGTGCCAGCAGCTTGCGGGACAGGGGTCCCGGGGAGCTGTTTTTT. Translation: CASSLRDRGPGELFF.